This TCR beta chain appears in the sequencing data of a study of T cells in Graves' hyperthyroidism and ophthalmopathy. Patients with uncontrolled infections, other autoimmune diseases, pregnancy or lactation were excluded. Germline V gene lookup returns CDR1 SGHVS and CDR2 FQNEAQ. Trimming stripped 5 bases from V and 1 base from J, with 14 bases between. The CDR3 runs 15 residues. TCR beta CDR3 region amplification was performed from RNA transcripts. The HTBI set primed first-round TCR CDR3 RT-PCR. MiXCR, applied by TCRdb to the multiplex PCR reads, yields one record per CDR3 protein. The table includes hundreds of thousands of distinct CDR3 sequences, under 60% detected once.

Sequencing was performed on peripheral blood or thyroid tissue (not recorded which). The V and J genes are TRBV7-8 and TRBJ1-2, with D perhaps TRBD1 (6 bases). This sequence originates from a woman aged 18-30 years with Graves' hyperthyroidism. CDR3 nucleotides: TGTGCCAGCAGCGCCGCGGGACACCTTAACTATGGCTACACCTTC. Amino acid sequence: CASSAAGHLNYGYTF.